This TCR beta chain comes out of a study of blood T cell repertoires in COVID-19. Study-level information: COVID-19 samples collected from the United States, Italy and Spain covered acute and convalescent phases. In each case, the material was cDNA or gDNA derived from T cells, B-cell-depleted T cells, or PBMCs.

This CDR3 spans 14 amino acids. V shed 5 bases and J shed 2 bases, with 12 bases lying between them. CDR1 and CDR2 from the germline V gene are MNHEY and SMNVEV (reference sequence). Original data processing: Using reference gene primer amplification, nucleated cell counts were estimated. The repertoire was sequenced with immunoSEQ multiplex PCR; TCRdb's copy has only in-frame clones and lacks some. From that table come the V and J calls and clone size; the DNA was used to work out D and trimming. The table shows approximately 36,000 clones, with over 75% occurring only once. For this clone: Other DNA sequences in this sample translate to the same CDR3.

Sequences were obtained from peripheral blood. The chain is built from TRBV27 and TRBJ2-5; D is unresolved. The receptor was derived from a human donor in a cohort sampled during active COVID-19. CDR3 coding DNA: TGTGCCAGCAGTCCCCGTTCGTCGCAAGAGACCCAGTACTTC. As protein: CASSPRSSQETQYF.